This TCR beta chain was found in a study of blood T cell repertoires in COVID-19. Data came from immunoSEQ multiplex PCR; TCRdb stores just in-frame clones and leaves some out. The sample contains about 310,000 clones, 75% to 90% of which appear only once. Sequenced: PBMCs or T cells enriched from blood (not recorded which). The source is a middle-aged woman who had recovered from COVID-19.

CDR3 sequence: CASSLGVRAEAFF. CDR3 coding DNA: TGTGCCAGCAGTTTAGGAGTACGTGCTGAAGCTTTCTTT. The rearrangement joins TRBV12-3 or TRBV12-4 to TRBJ1-1; D unclear. The CDR3 extends over 13 amino acids. The V end lost 1 base, the J end lost 6 bases, and 9 bases lay between the germline ends.